The 31 T cell receptor beta chains listed next were all sequenced from one sample in a study of early T cells in non-severe SARS-CoV-2 infection. MiXCR was run by TCRdb on the 5' RACE reads, yielding one entry per CDR3 protein. The sample gives about 100,000 distinct CDR3 sequences, 13% of which show up once; about 6% is in the top ten. Input material: whole blood. Every receptor here comes from an adult who was a healthcare worker with PCR-confirmed SARS-CoV-2 infection or an uninfected control (not recorded which).

This clonotype has just a few counts. This CDR3 reads CASSLEAGDQPQHF. In nucleotides, the CDR3 is TGTGCCAGCAGTTTAGAGGCAGGGGATCAGCCCCAGCATTTT. This chain joins TRBV12-3 or TRBV12-4 and TRBJ1-5; maybe TRBD1 (6 bases). This CDR3 has 14 residues. V lost 1 base to trimming and J lost 5 bases, with 9 bases between them.

Only a few counts were recorded for this clonotype. The chain employs TRBV3-2 and TRBJ1-6; the tabulated D call, TRBD1, remains unverified against the DNA. TRBV3-2 is deemed a pseudogene. The CDR3 consists of 16 residues. This CDR3 reads CASSKRDRDGNSPLHF. CDR3 DNA sequence: TGTGCCAGCAGCAAACGGGACAGGGACGGGAATTCACCCCTCCACTTT.

V and J are TRBV20-1 and TRBJ2-7, with 9 positions matching TRBD1. CDR1 is DFQATT and CDR2 is SNEGSKA in the germline V gene (reference sequence). The V gene end was trimmed by 6 bases and the J gene end by 6 bases; junction bases not matched to a gene: 12. The CDR3 spans 14 residues. The CDR3 is CSAGGQGTTGEQYF. The CDR3 DNA follows: TGCAGTGCCGGGGGACAGGGAACGACGGGCGAGCAGTACTTC.

Turning to this clonotype: A much larger clone differs by one base, so this may be a read error. The chain employs TRBV7-8 and TRBJ2-6; D remains unclear. The CDR3 is made up of 13 amino acids. From germline, CDR1 is SGHVS and CDR2 FQNEAQ. CDR3 region: CASSFSGTNVLTF. The CDR3 DNA reads as TGTGCCAGCAGCTTTTCTGGGACCAACGTCCTGACTTTC.

This clonotype was recorded many times. The CDR3: CASSQLIPGIRNTIYF. In DNA, the CDR3 is TGTGCCAGCAGCCAACTAATCCCGGGGATAAGGAACACCATATATTTT. V usage is TRBV4-2 and J usage is TRBJ1-3; D gene uncertain. The V gene's germline CDR1 is LGHNA and CDR2 YNFKEQ. Trimming shortened V by 2 bases and J by 7 bases, and 18 bases separated the two germline ends. The CDR3 covers 16 residues.

At least ten counts were recorded for this clonotype. This chain connects TRBV28 to TRBJ1-2; 9 nucleotides line up with TRBD1. This CDR3 has 13 amino acids. The germline gives CDR1 MDHEN, CDR2 SYDVKM. V gave up 5 bases and J gave up 6 bases; unmatched junction bases: 4. CDR3 sequence reads: CASSHDRGNGYTF. CDR3 in DNA: TGTGCCAGCAGTCACGACAGGGGGAATGGCTACACCTTC.

This clonotype was detected a few times. V and J are TRBV20-1 and TRBJ1-4; weak D call: TRBD1 (5 bases). The CDR3 has 13 residues. Germline CDR1 and CDR2: DFQATT and SNEGSKA (reference sequence). V was pared by 3 bases and J by 8 bases, with 13 bases between. For the CDR3, the DNA is TGCAGTGCTAGGAGCCAGGGAAAGGAAAAACTGTTTTTT. This encodes CSARSQGKEKLFF.

V is TRBV2 and J is TRBJ1-2; D unclear. The CDR3 totals 12 residues. The germline gives CDR1 SNHLY, CDR2 FYNNEI. The V gene lost 3 bases and the J gene lost 1 base, with 3 bases spanning the gap. CDR3 amino acids: CASSDSNYGYTF. In DNA, the CDR3 is TGTGCCAGCAGTGACAGTAACTATGGCTACACCTTC. Full variable domain (outside the CDR3, taken from reference TRBV2 and TRBJ1-2): EPEVTQTPSHQVTQMGQEVILRCVPISNHLYFYWYRQILGQKVEFLVSFYNNEISEKSEIFDDQFSVERPDGSNFTLKIRSTKLEDSAMYFCASSDSNYGYTFGSGTRLTVV.

This clonotype showed up many times. The V and J genes are TRBV5-6 and TRBJ2-1, with 7 bases identical to TRBD2. The CDR3 is 16 amino acids. Germline V lookup: CDR1 SGHDT, CDR2 YYEEEE. J lost 9 bases, V lost 4 bases, and 16 bases had no gene match. The CDR3 nucleotides read TGTGCCAGCAGCGCACTTACTAGCGCACTCCATGGTGAGCAGTTCTTC. As protein: CASSALTSALHGEQFF.

This clonotype was counted many times. This rearrangement joins TRBV7-9 to TRBJ2-7, with D unresolved. This CDR3 comprises 11 residues. The ends were cut back, 3 bases at V and 12 bases at J, with 12 bases in the middle. The germline gives CDR1 SEHNR, CDR2 FQNEAQ (reference sequence). CDR3 loop: CASSLDRLWYF. The CDR3 DNA sequence: TGTGCCAGCAGCTTGGACCGTCTATGGTACTTC. The full variable domain, in which reference TRBV7-9 and TRBJ2-7 provide the parts outside the CDR3, is DTGVSQNPRHKITKRGQNVTFRCDPISEHNRLYWYRQTLGQGPEFLTYFQNEAQLEKSRLLSDRFSAERPKGSFSTLEIQRTEQGDSAMYLCASSLDRLWYFGPGTRLTVT.

A remark on this clonotype: A much larger clone lies a single base off, so this may be a read error. V gene TRBV20-1 combines with J gene TRBJ1-1; D is possibly TRBD1 (5 bases). V dropped 3 bases and J dropped 4 bases, with 9 bases sitting between them. The germline CDR1 and CDR2 sequences are DFQATT and SNEGSKA (reference sequence). The length of the CDR3 is 12 residues. CDR3 sequence (DNA): TGCAGTGCTAGCGAGGGGCCCACTGAAGCTTTCTTT. Amino acid sequence: CSASEGPTEAFF.

The rearrangement joins TRBV20-1 to TRBJ2-7; 10 nucleotides line up with TRBD2. CDR1 is DFQATT, CDR2 SNEGSKA, per germline (reference sequence). The CDR3 runs 15 residues. The trim removed 0 bases at V and 6 bases at J, leaving 8 bases unmatched. The CDR3 region has the DNA TGCAGTGCTAGAGATCTAAGCGGGAGGGAGTCCGAGCAGTACTTC. The encoded protein is CSARDLSGRESEQYF.

This clonotype was found a few times. The gene calls are TRBV11-2 and TRBJ2-7; 7 bases map to TRBD1. Germline CDR1 is SGHAT and CDR2 is FQNNGV. The CDR3 is 13 amino acids. Trimming removed 7 bases from V and 0 bases from J; junction bases left unmatched: 3. CDR3 nucleotide sequence: TGTGCCAGCAAGGGGGCGGGCTCCTACGAGCAGTACTTC. Its protein is CASKGAGSYEQYF.

This clonotype was counted a few times. This chain links TRBV10-3 with TRBJ1-1; no firm D call. The CDR3 is 14 amino acids. Per germline, CDR1 ENHRY and CDR2 SYGVKD. Between the trimmed V and J ends, which lost 0 bases and 8 bases, there was a span of 13 bases. This CDR3 is CAISESIGRGEAFF. The CDR3 nucleotides are TGTGCCATCAGTGAGTCGATTGGACGAGGAGAAGCTTTCTTT.

This clonotype was recorded at least ten times. The J gene is TRBJ2-5, the V gene TRBV5-1, with TRBD1 as a possible D gene (6 bases). CDR3 length: 15 residues. Germline V gene data show CDR1 as SGHRS and CDR2 as YFSETQ. The V gene lost 4 bases and the J gene lost 5 bases, with 18 bases spanning the gap. The chain's CDR3 is CASSPKTGTSETQYF. The CDR3 coding sequence is TGCGCCAGCAGCCCTAAGACCGGGACATCGGAGACCCAGTACTTC.

V usage is TRBV5-1 and J usage is TRBJ1-1; 8 positions agree with TRBD1. CDR3 length: 14 residues. V shed 4 bases and J 6 bases; nucleotides not matched to a gene: 8. Germline V lookup: CDR1 SGHRS, CDR2 YFSETQ. CDR3 DNA sequence: TGCGCCAGCAGCAACGGACAGGGCGGGCCTGAAGCTTTCTTT. Amino acids: CASSNGQGGPEAFF.

CDR3 DNA: TGTGCCAGCAGTTTATATTCCGGACCTTCCTCCTACGAGCAGTACTTC. Its protein is CASSLYSGPSSYEQYF. V is TRBV27 and J is TRBJ2-7; D call uncertain. The CDR3 extends over 16 amino acids. Deletions cut 1 base from V and 0 bases from J, with 13 bases between. Germline values: CDR1 MNHEY, CDR2 SMNVEV (reference sequence).

This clonotype has just a few counts. This chain joins TRBV7-9 and TRBJ2-7; unclear D gene. Germline CDR1 is SEHNR and CDR2 is FQNEAQ (reference sequence). Trimming removed 1 base from V and 4 bases from J, with 5 bases in between. The CDR3 covers 12 residues. CDR3 amino acids: CASSLERYEQYF. CDR3 nucleotide sequence: TGTGCCAGCAGCTTAGAGAGATACGAGCAGTACTTC.

This clonotype was picked up a small number of times. The chain couples TRBV20-1 to TRBJ2-3; D unresolved. The CDR3 covers 11 residues. V lost 0 bases and J lost 6, with 4 bases in between. Looked up from germline, CDR1 is DFQATT and CDR2 is SNEGSKA (reference sequence). The CDR3 region is CSARDPDTQYF. The CDR3 nucleotides are TGCAGTGCTAGAGACCCCGATACGCAGTATTTT.

On this clonotype: One end of the junction varies from germline; a read error may be responsible. The rearrangement links TRBV5-4 to TRBJ2-3; TRBD1 matches at 7 bases. This CDR3 is built from 14 residues. Germline assignment: CDR1 SGHNT and CDR2 YYREEE (reference sequence). CDR3 loop: CACSFGQGTDTQYF. The DNA of the CDR3 is TGTGCCTGCAGCTTCGGACAGGGCACAGATACGCAGTATTTT.

The sample holds a few counts of this clonotype. J is TRBJ2-7 and V is TRBV12-3 or TRBV12-4, with D perhaps matching TRBD1 or TRBD2 (5 bases each). CDR3 length: 16 amino acids. V lost 2 bases and J 5 bases, leaving 19 bases between the germline ends. CDR3 DNA: TGTGCCAGCAGTTTACGGGACGCCGGTTCCAAAAACGAGCAGTACTTC. It yields the protein CASSLRDAGSKNEQYF.

This clonotype was recorded a few times. This rearrangement joins TRBV27 to TRBJ2-6, with 9 bases aligning to TRBD1. Germline V gives CDR1 MNHEY, CDR2 SMNVEV (reference sequence). The length of the CDR3 is 19 residues. V trimming: 2 bases; J trimming: 0 bases; junction bases outside the gene matches: 8. This CDR3 is CASSLNPGQGLSGANVLTF. CDR3 sequence (DNA): TGTGCCAGCAGTTTAAACCCGGGACAGGGACTCTCTGGGGCCAACGTCCTGACTTTC.

This clonotype was counted many times. The chain couples TRBV9 to TRBJ2-4; a possible D gene is TRBD2 (5 bases). The germline gives CDR1 SGDLS, CDR2 YYNGEE. V was clipped by 4 bases and J by 8 bases, with 16 bases between them. The CDR3 is made up of 14 amino acids. The CDR3 loop is CASSSGPEGDIQYF. The DNA for the CDR3 is TGTGCCAGCAGCTCTGGGCCCGAGGGTGACATTCAGTACTTC.

The rearrangement links TRBV27 to TRBJ2-7, with 7 nucleotides matching TRBD1. Germline V CDR1 and CDR2: MNHEY, SMNVEV (reference sequence). The CDR3 spans 13 residues. J lost 4 bases, V lost 3 bases, and 3 bases had no gene match. Here the CDR3 reads CASSFRDSYEQYF. In nucleotides, the CDR3 is TGTGCCAGCAGTTTTCGGGACAGTTACGAGCAGTACTTC.

The rearrangement joins TRBV7-2 to TRBJ2-5; D unresolved. The CDR3 sequence is 12 residues long. Germline V gene lookup returns CDR1 SGHTA and CDR2 FQGNSA. V was clipped by 2 bases and J by 4 bases, with 5 bases between them. This CDR3 reads CASSLRPETQYF. The CDR3, as DNA: TGTGCCAGCAGCTTAAGACCAGAGACCCAGTACTTC.

This clonotype has ten or more counts. The CDR3 sequence: CATSELAASSYNEQFF. CDR3 DNA sequence: TGTGCCACCAGTGAGTTAGCGGCAAGCTCCTACAATGAGCAGTTCTTC. J is TRBJ2-1 and V is TRBV24-1, with D perhaps TRBD2 (6 bases). Trimming cost V 4 bases and J 0 bases, with 12 bases left between them. Germline V gives CDR1 KGHDR, CDR2 SFDVKD. The CDR3 is 16 amino acids.

This clonotype was observed a few times. The chain combines TRBV5-4 with TRBJ2-3; D gene ambiguous. Germline V gives CDR1 SGHNT, CDR2 YYREEE (reference sequence). The CDR3 is made up of 12 amino acids. V lost 2 bases, J lost 4 bases, and 5 bases lay in between. CDR3 sequence (DNA): TGTGCCAGCAGCTTTGGCGCAGATACGCAGTATTTT. This sequence encodes CASSFGADTQYF.

V and J are TRBV20-1 and TRBJ2-3, with D unclear. Per the germline V gene, CDR1 is DFQATT and CDR2 is SNEGSKA (reference sequence). The CDR3 totals 11 residues. Trimming shortened V by 3 bases and J by 5 bases, and 6 bases separated the two germline ends. The CDR3 reads CSASRIDTQYF. The DNA for the CDR3 is TGCAGTGCTAGCAGGATAGATACGCAGTATTTT.

This clonotype appeared a few times. The genes are TRBV30 and TRBJ1-5, with 7 bases that match TRBD1. This CDR3 comprises 13 residues. Losses at the gene ends were 3 bases for V and 6 bases for J; bases not matched to a gene: 5. Germline CDR1 and CDR2: GTSNPN and SVGIG (reference sequence). The CDR3 here is CAWRTGPTQPQHF. In nucleotides, the CDR3 is TGTGCCTGGAGGACAGGGCCGACTCAGCCCCAGCATTTT.

This chain connects TRBV7-2 to TRBJ2-4; D call uncertain. The CDR3 has 16 residues. In germline, CDR1 is SGHTA, CDR2 FQGNSA. The V end was cut by 0 bases, the J end by 0 bases, with 9 bases between. The CDR3 is CASSLAAPLAKNIQYF. CDR3 nucleotides: TGTGCCAGCAGCTTAGCGGCCCCACTAGCCAAAAACATTCAGTACTTC.

This clonotype was counted at least ten times. The chain is built from TRBV12-3 or TRBV12-4 and TRBJ2-7; perhaps D is TRBD1 or TRBD2 (6 bases each). Trimming left V 2 bases short and J 3 bases short, with 20 bases between. This CDR3 has 17 amino acids. Here the CDR3 reads CASSLRGGQSKNYEQYF. For the CDR3, the DNA is TGTGCCAGCAGTTTAAGGGGAGGACAGTCGAAAAACTACGAGCAGTACTTC.